The 31 T cell receptor beta chains below were found in one sample sequenced in a study of blood T cell repertoires in COVID-19. Generated by immunoSEQ multiplex PCR, the TCRdb table keeps only in-frame clones and is missing some. The repertoire holds over 50,000 clones, with roughly 86% as singletons. Material: peripheral blood. The receptors originated from a man aged 55 to 69 with acute or convalescent COVID-19.

This chain joins TRBV9 and TRBJ1-1, with D maybe TRBD1 (5 bases). CDR1 is SGDLS, CDR2 YYNGEE, per germline. The CDR3 has 15 amino acids. V was pared by 2 bases and J by 1 base, with 12 bases between. CDR3 residues: CASSVSTGANTEAFF. CDR3 in DNA: TGTGCCAGCAGCGTCTCCACAGGAGCGAACACTGAAGCTTTCTTT. Full variable domain (remainder filled in from reference TRBV9 and TRBJ1-1): DSGVTQTPKHLITATGQRVTLRCSPRSGDLSVYWYQQSLDQGLQFLIQYYNGEERAKGNILERFSAQQFPDLHSELNLSSLELGDSALYFCASSVSTGANTEAFFGQGTRLTVV.

This sequence joins TRBV18 and TRBJ2-3; 9 nucleotides agree with TRBD1. The V gene end was trimmed by 3 bases and the J gene end by 0 bases; junction bases not matched to a gene: 7. The V gene's germline CDR1 is KGHSH and CDR2 LQKENI. The CDR3 is made up of 17 amino acids. The CDR3 here is CASSPGTGQSSTDTQYF. Here the CDR3 DNA reads TGTGCCAGCTCACCCGGGACAGGGCAATCTAGCACAGATACGCAGTATTTT.

This clone was detected only a few times. The chain combines TRBV14 with TRBJ1-2; 8 nucleotides line up with TRBD1. V was clipped by 4 bases and J by 4 bases; unmatched bases: 5. The V gene's germline CDR1 is SGHDN and CDR2 FVKESK. The CDR3 loop spans 14 amino acids. DNA for the CDR3: TGTGCCAGCAGCCCGCGGGACAGGCTCTATGGCTACACCTTC. This codes for CASSPRDRLYGYTF.

The chain joins TRBV30 to TRBJ1-1; D is unresolved. Germline-derived CDR1 and CDR2 are GTSNPN and SVGIG (reference sequence). This CDR3 spans 12 amino acids. V was pared by 8 bases and J by 4 bases, with 14 bases between. CDR3 loop: CAGYSGSTEAFF. Written as DNA, the CDR3 is TGTGCCGGCTATAGCGGGAGCACTGAAGCTTTCTTT.

The chain combines TRBV7-9 with TRBJ1-2, with D possibly being TRBD1 (5 bases). The CDR3 runs to 15 residues. CDR1 is SEHNR and CDR2 is FQNEAQ in the germline V gene (reference sequence). V was pared by 5 bases and J by 4 bases, with 17 bases between. This chain's CDR3 is CASSPPDTDLYGYTF. In DNA form, the CDR3 reads TGTGCCAGCAGCCCCCCGGACACCGACCTCTATGGCTACACCTTC.

V is TRBV4-3 and J is TRBJ2-1, with 7 bases aligning to TRBD2. CDR1 and CDR2 (germline): LGHNA, YSLEER. V was pared by 3 bases and J by 3 bases, with 5 bases of the junction left unmatched. The length of the CDR3 is 15 residues. CDR3 in amino acids: CASSQGGGDYNEQFF. The CDR3 region has the DNA TGCGCCAGCAGCCAGGGTGGGGGGGACTACAATGAGCAGTTCTTC.

The rearrangement uses TRBV30 and TRBJ1-1; weak D call: TRBD1 (6 bases). Deletions cut 1 base from V and 11 bases from J, with 11 bases between. From germline, CDR1 is GTSNPN and CDR2 SVGIG (reference sequence). The CDR3 runs to 11 residues. The CDR3 loop reads CAWSAAGAAFF. The CDR3 DNA is TGTGCCTGGAGTGCCGCAGGGGCGGCTTTCTTT.

In the case of this clone: Within the sample, other DNA sequences also encode this same CDR3. The chain links TRBV19 to TRBJ2-2, with 10 bases lining up with TRBD1. This CDR3 has 18 residues. Germline V gene sequence: CDR1 LNHDA, CDR2 SQIVND (reference sequence). V lost 3 bases and J lost 5; bases outside the gene matches: 12. The CDR3 sequence is CASSIRLGDRGGTGELFF. CDR3 coding DNA: TGTGCCAGTAGTATTCGGCTGGGGGACAGGGGTGGGACCGGGGAGCTGTTTTTT.

V usage is TRBV5-5 and J usage is TRBJ2-1; D perhaps matches TRBD1 (5 bases). Trimming removed 2 bases at V and 10 bases at J, with 19 bases between. The length of the CDR3 is 15 residues. The germline V gene has CDR1 SGHKS and CDR2 YYEKEE (reference sequence). The CDR3 loop is CASSLGRETFTEQFF. The CDR3 DNA follows: TGTGCCAGCAGCTTAGGCAGGGAAACTTTCACGGAGCAGTTCTTC.

The chain has TRBV18 and TRBJ1-4; D call uncertain. V dropped 6 bases and J dropped 8 bases, with 16 bases sitting between them. Germline CDR1 reads KGHSH; CDR2 reads LQKENI. This CDR3 region has 14 residues. The CDR3 coding sequence is TGTGCCAGCTCCCCTTTATCGGAGGCGGAAAAACTGTTTTTT. It translates to CASSPLSEAEKLFF.

The J gene is TRBJ1-1, the V gene TRBV18; tentatively, D is TRBD1 (5 bases). CDR3 length: 12 amino acids. V dropped 3 bases and J dropped 9 bases, with 11 bases sitting between them. CDR1 KGHSH and CDR2 LQKENI come from the germline V gene. The CDR3 nucleotides read TGTGCCAGCTCACCCTCACAGGATAAAGCTTTCTTT. This sequence encodes CASSPSQDKAFF.

In this sample, this clone turned up a few times. The V and J genes are TRBV2 and TRBJ2-1; 9 bases align to TRBD2. The V segment lost 7 bases and the J segment 0 bases; nucleotides outside the gene matches: 13. Germline lookup yields CDR1 SNHLY and CDR2 FYNNEI. The CDR3 has 18 residues. CDR3 sequence (DNA): TGTGCCAGCACCCCTCTCCCGGGTAGCGGGGGCTCCTACAATGAGCAGTTCTTC. Translating it yields CASTPLPGSGGSYNEQFF.

The gene calls are TRBV6-5 and TRBJ2-1; 11 bases fit TRBD2. The length of the CDR3 is 15 residues. The V segment lost 9 bases and the J segment 4 bases; nucleotides outside the gene matches: 8. The germline CDR1 and CDR2 sequences are MNHEY and SVGAGI. The CDR3 here is CASSSGGAVYNEQFF. CDR3 DNA sequence: TGTGCCAGTAGTAGCGGGGGGGCAGTTTACAATGAGCAGTTCTTC.

The rearrangement joins TRBV11-3 to TRBJ2-3; TRBD2 agrees at 16 bases. The CDR3 totals 18 residues. V was pared by 3 bases and J by 2 bases, with 5 bases of the junction left unmatched. In germline, CDR1 is SGHNT, CDR2 YENEEA. CDR3 sequence reads: CASSFGTSGGAVTDTQYF. The DNA of the CDR3 is TGTGCCAGCAGCTTCGGGACTAGCGGGGGGGCGGTCACAGATACGCAGTATTTT.

The chain joins TRBV7-2 to TRBJ1-4; D call uncertain. V dropped 5 bases and J dropped 2 bases, with 12 bases sitting between them. The germline CDR1 and CDR2 sequences are SGHTA and FQGNSA. This CDR3 comprises 15 residues. CDR3 bases: TGTGCCAGCAGCGCGGGAGGATCGACTAATGAAAAACTGTTTTTT. Residues: CASSAGGSTNEKLFF.

The chain links TRBV7-2 to TRBJ2-3, with D perhaps matching TRBD1 (5 bases). Deletions cut 6 bases from V and 2 bases from J, with 6 bases between. Germline V gives CDR1 SGHTA, CDR2 FQGNSA. This CDR3 is built from 12 residues. The CDR3 reads CASRDNTDTQYF. CDR3 nucleotides: TGTGCCAGCAGGGACAACACAGATACGCAGTATTTT.

The V gene is TRBV5-6, the J gene TRBJ2-1, with TRBD1 as a possible D gene (5 bases). Trimming stripped 0 bases from V and 9 bases from J, with 7 bases between. This CDR3 is built from 12 residues. Germline lookup yields CDR1 SGHDT and CDR2 YYEEEE. DNA of the CDR3: TGTGCCAGCAGCTTGGTAGGGGCTGAGCAGTTCTTC. It encodes CASSLVGAEQFF.

The V gene is TRBV4-3, the J gene TRBJ1-2; 7 nucleotides agree with TRBD1. V trimming: 1 base; J trimming: 8 bases; junction bases outside the gene matches: 13. The CDR3 has 16 amino acids. In germline, CDR1 is LGHNA, CDR2 YSLEER. CDR3 sequence reads: CASSQGQGTIMRGYTF. CDR3 coding DNA: TGCGCCAGCAGCCAAGGACAGGGCACCATTATGCGAGGCTACACCTTC.

This clone has a handful of counts. V usage is TRBV5-5 and J usage is TRBJ1-5; TRBD1 aligns across 9 bases. CDR3 length: 14 residues. The V segment lost 4 bases and the J segment 4 bases; nucleotides outside the gene matches: 3. Germline V lookup: CDR1 SGHKS, CDR2 YYEKEE (reference sequence). The DNA of the CDR3 is TGTGCCAGCAGCGAGACAGGGGGAAATCAGCCCCAGCATTTT. This encodes CASSETGGNQPQHF. Full variable domain (rest looked up from reference TRBV5-5 and TRBJ1-5): DAGVTQSPTHLIKTRGQQVTLRCSPISGHKSVSWYQQVLGQGPQFIFQYYEKEERGRGNFPDRFSARQFPNYSSELNVNALLLGDSALYLCASSETGGNQPQHFGDGTRLSIL.

The chain joins TRBV11-2 to TRBJ1-2; 7 bases fit TRBD1. CDR3 size: 17 residues. The V and J ends lost 2 bases and 7 bases, in that order; junction bases with no gene match: 16. Germline V gene sequence: CDR1 SGHAT, CDR2 FQNNGV. The CDR3 spells CASSLNRAAGGLSGYTF. In DNA, the CDR3 is TGTGCCAGCAGCTTAAATCGGGCCGCAGGGGGTTTATCTGGCTACACCTTC.

This clone was picked up a small number of times. J is TRBJ1-1 and V is TRBV12-3 or TRBV12-4; 11 bases match TRBD1. The CDR3 runs 13 residues. The V segment lost 6 bases and the J segment 9 bases; nucleotides outside the gene matches: 6. The CDR3 nucleotides read TGTGCCAGCAGCTTTGGGACAGGGGGAAAAGCTTTCTTT. Translating gives CASSFGTGGKAFF.

The chain recombines TRBV2 with TRBJ2-7, with D possibly being TRBD1 (6 bases). The CDR3 length is 15 residues. V was pared by 6 bases and J by 6 bases, with 21 bases between. Germline V lookup: CDR1 SNHLY, CDR2 FYNNEI. CDR3 amino acids: CASRISGTQASEQYF. Here the CDR3 DNA reads TGTGCCAGCAGGATCTCCGGGACACAGGCGAGCGAGCAGTACTTC.

This clone appeared once. The chain carries TRBV6-5 and TRBJ1-5; no firm D call. CDR1 and CDR2 from the germline V gene are MNHEY and SVGAGI. This CDR3 region has 13 residues. The V end was cut by 7 bases, the J end by 10 bases, with 17 bases between. CDR3 bases: TGTGCCAGCAATGGAGGGCCTGTCGGACCCCAGCATTTT. Translating it yields CASNGGPVGPQHF.

V is TRBV25-1 and J is TRBJ2-7; 8 nucleotides line up with TRBD1. Germline V lookup: CDR1 MGHDK, CDR2 SYGVNS. The length of the CDR3 is 13 residues. V was pared by 2 bases and J by 5 bases, with 2 bases of the junction left unmatched. Here the CDR3 reads CASSEADRDEQYF. The CDR3 nucleotides are TGTGCCAGCAGTGAAGCGGACAGGGACGAGCAGTACTTC.

This chain uses TRBV24-1 with TRBJ2-2; the match to TRBD1 covers 7 bases. Losses at the gene ends were 3 bases for V and 1 base for J; bases not matched to a gene: 10. The V gene's germline CDR1 is KGHDR and CDR2 SFDVKD. The CDR3 extends over 18 amino acids. CDR3 nucleotides: TGTGCCACCAGTGATCGCCCTGGTCGGACAGGGAACACCGGGGAGCTGTTTTTT. It encodes CATSDRPGRTGNTGELFF.

The V and J genes are TRBV7-2 and TRBJ1-5, with 8 nucleotides matching TRBD1. The CDR3 is 12 amino acids. Germline V gene sequence: CDR1 SGHTA, CDR2 FQGNSA. Germline trimming cut 5 bases from V and 12 bases from J; bases unmatched to any gene: 6. CDR3 residues: CASSGTGRGQHF. In DNA form, the CDR3 reads TGTGCCAGCAGCGGGACAGGTCGGGGCCAGCATTTT.

The chain uses TRBV12-3 or TRBV12-4 and TRBJ1-2; possible D gene TRBD1, 6 bases. The CDR3 extends over 13 amino acids. Trimming shortened V by 5 bases and J by 8 bases, and 15 bases separated the two germline ends. The CDR3 sequence: CASSPQGLKGYTF. In DNA, the CDR3 is TGTGCCAGCAGTCCTCAGGGGCTCAAGGGCTACACCTTC.

This rearrangement joins TRBV18 to TRBJ2-2; D unclear. The V gene lost 5 bases and the J gene lost 2 bases, with 12 bases spanning the gap. This CDR3 spans 15 amino acids. Germline loops: CDR1 KGHSH, CDR2 LQKENI. CDR3 in DNA: TGTGCCAGCTCAACCGGGTCCTTCAACACCGGGGAGCTGTTTTTT. The encoded protein is CASSTGSFNTGELFF.

The rearrangement joins TRBV18 to TRBJ2-1, with a possible D match to TRBD2 (5 bases). CDR3 length: 17 amino acids. Germline V CDR1 and CDR2: KGHSH, LQKENI. With 3 bases removed from V and 0 bases from J, the gap between germline ends came to 15 bases. CDR3 sequence: CASSPAEGASSYNEQFF. The DNA for the CDR3 is TGTGCCAGCTCACCGGCCGAGGGCGCTAGCTCCTACAATGAGCAGTTCTTC.

This chain joins TRBV19 and TRBJ2-2, with TRBD1 matching 7 bases. V lost 6 bases, J lost 6 bases, and 16 bases stayed unmatched. The CDR3 length is 17 residues. Germline CDR1 is LNHDA and CDR2 is SQIVND (reference sequence). The chain's CDR3 is CASSRRQGGIGAGELFF. For the CDR3, the DNA is TGTGCCAGTAGCCGAAGACAGGGTGGAATTGGCGCCGGGGAGCTGTTTTTT.

The CDR3 coding sequence is TGTGCCAGTAGTATAGTTGGCACCTATCAGCCCCAGCATTTT. It translates to CASSIVGTYQPQHF. The J gene is TRBJ1-5, the V gene TRBV19; no reliable D call. From germline, CDR1 is LNHDA and CDR2 SQIVND (reference sequence). The CDR3 extends over 14 amino acids. Trimming removed 1 base at V and 5 bases at J, with 9 bases between.